Reported below is one TCR beta chain. The CDR3 loop spans 15 amino acids. Trimming took off 1 base at V and 4 bases at J, with 14 bases between the two ends. The germline V gene encodes CDR1 SGHRS and CDR2 YFSETQ. TCRdb itself ran the RT-PCR reads through MiXCR, one entry per CDR3 protein. The data show about 700,000 distinct CDR3 sequences, 13% to 15% seen once. The sequenced sample consisted of memory CD4+ T cells from blood. The J gene is TRBJ1-2, the V gene TRBV5-1; TRBD1 is a possible D gene (5 bases). The receptor's source is a female donor in good health, serving as a healthy control. CDR3 bases: TGCGCCAGCAGCTTGCCGTCCCTAGGGGCCTATGGCTACACCTTC. It specifies CASSLPSLGAYGYTF.